The clone carrying this T cell receptor (beta chain) was observed many times. Its antigen is unidentified. The V segment lost 5 bases and the J segment 4 bases; nucleotides outside the gene matches: 11. The CDR3 contains 18 residues. In germline, CDR1 is LNHDA, CDR2 SQIVND (reference sequence). The blood sample dates from first hyperthyroidism diagnosis, preceding any ophthalmopathy symptoms. The record originates from a study of T cells in Graves' hyperthyroidism and ophthalmopathy. Whole-study context: Peripheral blood was taken when the disease was first diagnosed, before any treatment began.

Findings of the study overall: Patients with ophthalmopathy were separated from those with stable hyperthyroidism by a 13 V-J model. Researchers found most expanded thyroid clonotypes above 0.001 in blood as well.

TCR beta CDR3 region amplification was performed from RNA transcripts. In the first-round RT-PCR of the TCR CDR3, the HTBI primer set was used. One entry per CDR3 protein, called by TCRdb with MiXCR from the multiplex PCR reads. Among approximately 600,000 distinct CDR3 sequences listed, roughly 14% were seen once. The V call is TRBV19, the J call TRBJ2-3, with 14 positions matching TRBD2. Sequenced: blood. The clonotype was recovered from a woman in her twenties or thirties with Graves' hyperthyroidism that later progressed to Graves' ophthalmopathy. The CDR3, as DNA: TGTGCCAGTAGTCCTTCCTCGGGACTAGCGGGAGTATCAGATACGCAGTATTTT. Its protein is CASSPSSGLAGVSDTQYF.